A selection of T cell receptor beta chains follows, all from one sample in a study of blood T cell repertoires in COVID-19. The method was immunoSEQ multiplex PCR; TCRdb's version includes in-frame clones alone and lacks a portion of them. The sample lists some 100,000 clones, approximately 86% occurring once. Specimen: peripheral blood. These receptors originate from a human donor in a cohort sampled during active COVID-19. CDR3s leave out the opening cysteine and the closing phenylalanine or tryptophan.

V gene: TRBV5-1
J gene: TRBJ1-1
CDR3 protein: ASSFRTEGGRTEAF

V gene: TRBV10-3
J gene: TRBJ1-5
CDR3 protein: AISEAGTGDNQPQH

V gene: TRBV5-1
J gene: TRBJ2-5
CDR3 protein: ASSWLSVSGGKQETQY

V gene: TRBV5-1
J gene: TRBJ2-7
CDR3 protein: ASSTQGVPYEQY

V gene: TRBV5-1
J gene: TRBJ2-6
CDR3 protein: ASSLEGAPGANVLT

V gene: TRBV6-1
J gene: TRBJ1-5
CDR3 protein: ASSEQGNQPQH

V gene: TRBV24-1
J gene: TRBJ1-1
CDR3 protein: AIPLTDREYTEAF

V gene: TRBV11-3
J gene: TRBJ2-7
CDR3 protein: ATSGGGESSYEQY

V gene: TRBV7-9
J gene: TRBJ1-3
CDR3 protein: ASSLASVSSGNTIY

V gene: TRBV7-9
J gene: TRBJ1-4
CDR3 protein: ASSFDRAEKLF

V gene: TRBV6-4
J gene: TRBJ2-1
CDR3 protein: ASSPVAGYNEQF

V gene: TRBV5-6
J gene: TRBJ2-7
CDR3 protein: ASSSSGTSYEQY

V gene: TRBV5-8
J gene: TRBJ1-1
CDR3 protein: ASSSDGGRAEAF

V gene: TRBV27
J gene: TRBJ2-5
CDR3 protein: ASSLRLQETQY

V gene: TRBV6-1
J gene: TRBJ1-1
CDR3 protein: ASSEAGGTEAF

V gene: TRBV6-5
J gene: TRBJ2-5
CDR3 protein: ASSFRDSQETQY

V gene: TRBV29-1
J gene: TRBJ1-3
CDR3 protein: SVDDGGDTIY

V gene: TRBV4-1
J gene: TRBJ1-5
CDR3 protein: ASSLGTASSNQPQH

V gene: TRBV9
J gene: TRBJ1-1
CDR3 protein: ASSVVWGSEAF